This T cell receptor beta chain was recovered during a study of blood T cell repertoires in COVID-19. Only in-frame clones appear in the TCRdb table, and some are missing; sequencing was by immunoSEQ multiplex PCR. The sample records about 150,000 clones, 70% to 90% being singletons. Germline-derived CDR1 and CDR2 are SEHNR and FQNEAQ (reference sequence). There are 14 residues in the CDR3. Trimming removed 1 base from V and 4 bases from J; junction bases left unmatched: 2. This sequence was found in a man in his 70s with acute or convalescent COVID-19. The chain recombines TRBV7-9 with TRBJ2-3, with 7 bases identical to TRBD2. Sequencing was performed on peripheral blood. The chain's CDR3 is CASSLGTSADTQYF. DNA of the CDR3: TGTGCCAGCAGCTTAGGGACTAGTGCAGATACGCAGTATTTT.